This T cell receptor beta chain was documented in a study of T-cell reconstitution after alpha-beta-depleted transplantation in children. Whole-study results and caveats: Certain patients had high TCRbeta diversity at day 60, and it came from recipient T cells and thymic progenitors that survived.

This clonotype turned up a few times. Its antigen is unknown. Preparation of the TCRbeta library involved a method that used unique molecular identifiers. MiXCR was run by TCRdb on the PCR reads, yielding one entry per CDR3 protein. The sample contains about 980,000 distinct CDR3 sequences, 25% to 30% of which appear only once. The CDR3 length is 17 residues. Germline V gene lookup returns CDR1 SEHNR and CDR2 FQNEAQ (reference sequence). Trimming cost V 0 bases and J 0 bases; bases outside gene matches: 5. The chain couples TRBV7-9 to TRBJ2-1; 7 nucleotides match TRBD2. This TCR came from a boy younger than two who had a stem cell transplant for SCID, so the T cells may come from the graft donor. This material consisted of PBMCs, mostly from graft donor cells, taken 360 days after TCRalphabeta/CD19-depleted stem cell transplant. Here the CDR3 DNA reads TGTGCCAGCAGCTTAGCGTTCGGGGGGAGCTCCTACAATGAGCAGTTCTTC. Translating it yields CASSLAFGGSSYNEQFF.